These T cell receptor beta chains were read from a single sample in a study of Graves' ophthalmopathy and Graves' hyperthyroidism. From the multiplex PCR reads, TCRdb called clonotypes with MiXCR, one entry per CDR3 protein. The table includes 680,000 or so distinct CDR3 sequences, 22% detected once. What was sequenced was peripheral blood. The receptors come from a young woman with stable Graves' hyperthyroidism. Some clones in this sample may be carry-over from other donors' samples. Each CDR3 is given with its conserved first and last residue. A D gene is named only where the DNA matches it firmly. The listing skips clone size in some rows; elsewhere it reads once, few, many or a size class.

>few|-|TRBJ2-5|TRBV6-1
TGTGCCAGCAGAAGGATCCCTTACCAGGAGACCCAGTACTTC
CASRRIPYQETQYF
>many|-|TRBJ1-1|TRBV6-2/TRBV6-3
TGTGCCAGCAGGTCCGACACTATGAACACTGAAGCTTTCTTT
CASRSDTMNTEAFF
>few|-|TRBJ2-2|TRBV12-3/TRBV12-4
TGTGCCAGCAGCGTCGGGACTGCGAACACCGGGGAGCTGTTTTTT
CASSVGTANTGELFF
>many|-|TRBJ2-7|TRBV13
TGTGCCAGCAGCCCCCCCTCAAAGGCCTACGAGCAGTACTTC
CASSPPSKAYEQYF
>few|-|TRBJ1-5|TRBV30
TGTGCCTGGAGTGTTTCAACGGGCCATAGCAATCAGCCCCAGCATTTT
CAWSVSTGHSNQPQHF
>-|-|TRBJ1-5|TRBV4-1
TGCGCCAGCAGCCAAGTTCAGGGGCCGCCCCGGGAGCCCCAGCATTTT
CASSQVQGPPREPQHF
>-|-|TRBJ2-7|TRBV27
TGTGCCAGCAGTTCGAGTGGGGGCGCGCGCTACGAGCAGTACTTC
CASSSSGGARYEQYF
>-|-|TRBJ1-1|TRBV2
TGTGCCAGCAGTCCTTGGGATGGGGGCGGGACTGAAGCTTTCTTT
CASSPWDGGGTEAFF
>many|-|TRBJ1-2|TRBV20-1
TGCAGTGCTGTGGCTACGACCTATGGCTACACCTTC
CSAVATTYGYTF
>many|-|TRBJ1-6|TRBV7-2
TGTGCCAGCAGCCAACGGGGGGGGAGCGCCTATAATTCACCCCTCCACTTT
CASSQRGGSAYNSPLHF
>few|TRBD1|TRBJ1-6|TRBV11-2
TGTGCCAGCAGCATTACAGGGGGAAATTCACCCCTCCACTTT
CASSITGGNSPLHF
>few|-|TRBJ2-2|TRBV3-1
TGTGCCAGCAGCCAAGAATGGGGCGCGAACACCGGGGAGCTGTTTTTT
CASSQEWGANTGELFF
>many|-|TRBJ1-5|TRBV12-3/TRBV12-4
TGTGCCAGCAACCCGGGGGCGGGGGGCCTCGGTCAGCCCCAGCATTTT
CASNPGAGGLGQPQHF
>many|-|TRBJ1-1|TRBV6-5
TGTGCCAGCAGTTACGCAGGGATTGGGACTGAAGCTTTCTTT
CASSYAGIGTEAFF
>-|-|TRBJ1-2|TRBV24-1
TGTGCCACCAGTGATTTCCGCGGATATGGCTACACCTTC
CATSDFRGYGYTF
>many|-|TRBJ2-7|TRBV4-2
TGTGCCAGCAGCCAAGAGGGGGGACAGTCCTACGAGCAGTACTTC
CASSQEGGQSYEQYF
>many|-|TRBJ1-1|TRBV5-1
TGCGCCAGCAGCTTGGGACGGGACCCGAGAACTGAAGCTTTCTTT
CASSLGRDPRTEAFF
>many|-|TRBJ1-5|TRBV20-1
TGCAGTGCTAGAGATCGACTGGGGGCTTCCGGGGCCCGGGAGCCCCAGCATTTT
CSARDRLGASGAREPQHF
>-|-|TRBJ2-5|TRBV6-1
TGTGCCAGCGGGTCTAGTCAAAAGACCCAGTACTTC
CASGSSQKTQYF
>many|-|TRBJ1-6|TRBV15
TGTGCCACCAGAGTAACCGGTTCACCCCTCCACTTT
CATRVTGSPLHF
>many|TRBD1|TRBJ1-6|TRBV20-1
TGCAGTGCTGCCCGGACAGGGGATAATTCACCCCTCCACTTT
CSAARTGDNSPLHF
>many|-|TRBJ1-2|TRBV5-1
TGCGCCAGCTCCACCTCGTGGACAGCGCTCTATGGCTACACCTTC
CASSTSWTALYGYTF